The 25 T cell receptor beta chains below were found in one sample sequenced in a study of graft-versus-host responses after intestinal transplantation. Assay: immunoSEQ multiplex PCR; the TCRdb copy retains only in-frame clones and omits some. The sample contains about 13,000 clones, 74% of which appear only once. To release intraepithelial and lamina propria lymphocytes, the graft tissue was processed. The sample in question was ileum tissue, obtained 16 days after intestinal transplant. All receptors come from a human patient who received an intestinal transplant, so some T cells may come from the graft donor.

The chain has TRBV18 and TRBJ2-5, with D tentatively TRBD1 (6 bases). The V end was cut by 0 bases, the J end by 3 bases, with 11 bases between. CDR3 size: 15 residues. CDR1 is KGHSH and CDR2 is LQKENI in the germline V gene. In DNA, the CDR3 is TGTGCCAGCTCACCACCAGCAGGGGCGAAAGAGACCCAGTACTTC. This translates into CASSPPAGAKETQYF.

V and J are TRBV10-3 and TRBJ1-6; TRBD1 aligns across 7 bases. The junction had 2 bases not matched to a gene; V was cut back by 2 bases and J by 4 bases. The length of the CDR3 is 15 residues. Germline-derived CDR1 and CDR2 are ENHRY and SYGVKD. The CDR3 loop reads CAISETGQYNSPLHF. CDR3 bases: TGTGCCATCAGTGAGACGGGACAGTATAATTCACCCCTCCACTTT.

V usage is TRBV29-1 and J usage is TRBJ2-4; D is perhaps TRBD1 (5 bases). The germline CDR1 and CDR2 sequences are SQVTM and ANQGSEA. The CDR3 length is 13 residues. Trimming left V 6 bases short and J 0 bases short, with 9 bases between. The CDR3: CSVVTVAKNIQYF. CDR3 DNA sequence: TGCAGCGTCGTGACAGTAGCCAAAAACATTCAGTACTTC.

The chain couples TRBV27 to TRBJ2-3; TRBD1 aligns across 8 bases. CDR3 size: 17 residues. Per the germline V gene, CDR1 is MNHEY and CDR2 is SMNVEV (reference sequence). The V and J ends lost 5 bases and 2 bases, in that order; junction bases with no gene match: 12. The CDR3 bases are TGTGCCAGCAGTAACTCAGGACAGGGAATTTACACAGATACGCAGTATTTT. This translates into CASSNSGQGIYTDTQYF.

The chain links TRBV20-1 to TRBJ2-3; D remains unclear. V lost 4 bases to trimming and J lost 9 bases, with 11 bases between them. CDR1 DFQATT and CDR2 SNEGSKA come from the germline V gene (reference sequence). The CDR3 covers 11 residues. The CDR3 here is CSATTLGTQYF. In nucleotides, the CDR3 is TGCAGTGCTACAACCCTAGGCACGCAGTATTTT.

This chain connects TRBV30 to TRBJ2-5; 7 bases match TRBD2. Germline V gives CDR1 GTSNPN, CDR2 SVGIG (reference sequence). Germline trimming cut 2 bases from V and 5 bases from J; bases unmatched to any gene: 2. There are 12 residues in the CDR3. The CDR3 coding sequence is TGTGCCTGGAGTCGGGGGGTTGAGACCCAGTACTTC. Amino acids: CAWSRGVETQYF.

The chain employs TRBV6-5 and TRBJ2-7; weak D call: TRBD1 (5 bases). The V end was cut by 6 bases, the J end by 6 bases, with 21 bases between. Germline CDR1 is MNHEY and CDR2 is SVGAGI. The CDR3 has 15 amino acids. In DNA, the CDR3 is TGTGCCAGCAGCCAAAACGGCAGGGTAGCCTGCGAGCAGTACTTC. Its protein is CASSQNGRVACEQYF.

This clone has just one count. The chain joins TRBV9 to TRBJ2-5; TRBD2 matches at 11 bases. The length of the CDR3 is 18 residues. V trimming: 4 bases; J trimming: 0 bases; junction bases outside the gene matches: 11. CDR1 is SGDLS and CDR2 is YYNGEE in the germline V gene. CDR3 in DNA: TGTGCCAGCAGCCCTTATTCTAGCGGGGGGCCTGACCAAGAGACCCAGTACTTC. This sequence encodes CASSPYSSGGPDQETQYF.

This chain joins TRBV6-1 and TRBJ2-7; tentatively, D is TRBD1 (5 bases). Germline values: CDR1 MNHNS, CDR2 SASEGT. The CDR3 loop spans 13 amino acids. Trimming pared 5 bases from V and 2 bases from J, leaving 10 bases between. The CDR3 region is CASSHRIPYEQYF. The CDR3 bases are TGTGCCAGCAGTCACAGGATCCCCTACGAGCAGTACTTC.

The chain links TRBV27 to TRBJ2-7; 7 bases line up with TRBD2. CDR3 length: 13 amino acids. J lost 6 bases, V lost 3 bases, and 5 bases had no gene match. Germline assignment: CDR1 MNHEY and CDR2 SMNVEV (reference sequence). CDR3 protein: CASSFFSGGEQYF. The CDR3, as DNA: TGTGCCAGCAGTTTTTTTTCGGGGGGCGAGCAGTACTTC.

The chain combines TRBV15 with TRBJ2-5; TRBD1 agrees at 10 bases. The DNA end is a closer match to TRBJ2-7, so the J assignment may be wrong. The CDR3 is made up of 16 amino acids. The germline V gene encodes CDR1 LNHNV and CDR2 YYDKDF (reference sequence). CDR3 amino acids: CATSRFRDRGSYEQYF. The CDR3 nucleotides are TGTGCCACCAGCAGATTCCGGGACAGGGGCTCCTACGAGCAGTACTTC.

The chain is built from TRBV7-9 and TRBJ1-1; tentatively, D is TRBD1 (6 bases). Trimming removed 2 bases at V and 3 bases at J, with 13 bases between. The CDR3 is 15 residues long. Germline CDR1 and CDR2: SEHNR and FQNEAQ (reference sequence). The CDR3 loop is CASSLTTGKDTEAFF. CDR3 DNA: TGTGCCAGCAGCTTAACGACAGGAAAGGACACTGAAGCTTTCTTT. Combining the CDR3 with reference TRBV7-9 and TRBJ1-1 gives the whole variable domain DTGVSQNPRHKITKRGQNVTFRCDPISEHNRLYWYRQTLGQGPEFLTYFQNEAQLEKSRLLSDRFSAERPKGSFSTLEIQRTEQGDSAMYLCASSLTTGKDTEAFFGQGTRLTVV.

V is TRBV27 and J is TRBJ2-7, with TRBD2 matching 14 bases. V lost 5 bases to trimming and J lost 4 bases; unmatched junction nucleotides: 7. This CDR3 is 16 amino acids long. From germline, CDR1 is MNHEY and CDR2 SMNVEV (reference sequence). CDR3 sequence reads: CASSPGTSGSWYEQYF. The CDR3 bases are TGTGCCAGCAGTCCAGGGACTAGCGGGAGTTGGTACGAGCAGTACTTC.

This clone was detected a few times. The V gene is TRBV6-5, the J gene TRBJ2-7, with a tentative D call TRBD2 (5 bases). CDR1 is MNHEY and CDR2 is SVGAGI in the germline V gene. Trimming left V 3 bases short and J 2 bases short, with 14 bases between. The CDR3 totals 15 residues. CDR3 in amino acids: CASSYSVYGAYEQYF. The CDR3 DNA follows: TGTGCCAGCAGTTATTCAGTGTACGGGGCCTACGAGCAGTACTTC.

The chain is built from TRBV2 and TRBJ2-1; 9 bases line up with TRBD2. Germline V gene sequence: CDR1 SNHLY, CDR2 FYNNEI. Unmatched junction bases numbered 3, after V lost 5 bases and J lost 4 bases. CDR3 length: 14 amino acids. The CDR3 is CASSRLADYNEQFF. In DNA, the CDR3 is TGTGCCAGCAGTAGACTAGCGGATTACAATGAGCAGTTCTTC.

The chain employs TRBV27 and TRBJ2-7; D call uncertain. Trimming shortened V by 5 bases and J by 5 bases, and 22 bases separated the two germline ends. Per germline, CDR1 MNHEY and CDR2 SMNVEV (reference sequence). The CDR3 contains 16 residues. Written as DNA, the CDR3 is TGTGCCAGCAGTCTCGGAGCTTACACCGATCTCGACGAGCAGTACTTC. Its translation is CASSLGAYTDLDEQYF.

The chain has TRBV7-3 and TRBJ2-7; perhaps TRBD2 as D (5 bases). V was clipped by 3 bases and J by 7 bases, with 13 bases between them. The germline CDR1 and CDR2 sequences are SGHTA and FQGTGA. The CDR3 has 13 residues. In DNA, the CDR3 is TGTGCCAGCAGCTTGGTCAGCGGTCGTGAGCAGTACTTC. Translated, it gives CASSLVSGREQYF.

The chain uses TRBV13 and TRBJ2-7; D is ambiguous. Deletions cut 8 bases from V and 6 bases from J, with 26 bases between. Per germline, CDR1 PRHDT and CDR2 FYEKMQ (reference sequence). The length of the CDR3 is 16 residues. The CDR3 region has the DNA TGTGCCAGCGGATGGTGGTTGTTTGGAGAACGAGGCGAGCAGTACTTC. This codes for CASGWWLFGERGEQYF. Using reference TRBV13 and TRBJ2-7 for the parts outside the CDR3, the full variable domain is AAGVIQSPRHLIKEKRETATLKCYPIPRHDTVYWYQQGPGQDPQFLISFYEKMQSDKGSIPDRFSAQQFSDYHSELNMSSLELGDSALYFCASGWWLFGERGEQYFGPGTRLTVT.

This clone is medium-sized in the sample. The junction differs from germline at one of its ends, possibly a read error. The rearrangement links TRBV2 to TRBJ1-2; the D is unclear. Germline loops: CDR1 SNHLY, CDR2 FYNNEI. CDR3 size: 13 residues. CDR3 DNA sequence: TGTGCCTGCAGCCCTTCCCCCGACTATGGCTACACCTTC. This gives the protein CACSPSPDYGYTF.

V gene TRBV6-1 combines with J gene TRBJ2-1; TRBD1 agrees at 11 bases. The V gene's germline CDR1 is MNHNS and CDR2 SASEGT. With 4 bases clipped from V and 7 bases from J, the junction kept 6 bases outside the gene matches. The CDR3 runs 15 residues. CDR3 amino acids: CASSGTGGGWNEQFF. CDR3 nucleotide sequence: TGTGCCAGCAGTGGGACAGGGGGCGGTTGGAATGAGCAGTTCTTC.

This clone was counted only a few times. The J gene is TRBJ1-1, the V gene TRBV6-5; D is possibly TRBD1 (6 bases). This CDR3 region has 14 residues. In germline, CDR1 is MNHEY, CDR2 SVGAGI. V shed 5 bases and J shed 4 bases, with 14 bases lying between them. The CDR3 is CASSDSGTTTEAFF. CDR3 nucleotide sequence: TGTGCCAGCAGTGATTCCGGGACAACCACTGAAGCTTTCTTT.

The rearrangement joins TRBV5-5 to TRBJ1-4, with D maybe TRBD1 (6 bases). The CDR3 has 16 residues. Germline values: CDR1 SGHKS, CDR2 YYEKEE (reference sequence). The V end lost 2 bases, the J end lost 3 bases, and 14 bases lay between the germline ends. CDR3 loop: CASSFLGGQSNEKLFF. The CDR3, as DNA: TGTGCCAGCAGCTTTCTAGGGGGACAATCTAATGAAAAACTGTTTTTT.

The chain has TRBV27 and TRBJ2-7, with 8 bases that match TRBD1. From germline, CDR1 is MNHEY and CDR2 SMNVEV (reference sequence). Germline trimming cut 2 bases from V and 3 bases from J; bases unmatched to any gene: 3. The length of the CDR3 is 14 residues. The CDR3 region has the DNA TGTGCCAGCAGTTTACTGGACAGGGTCTACGAGCAGTACTTC. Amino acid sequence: CASSLLDRVYEQYF.

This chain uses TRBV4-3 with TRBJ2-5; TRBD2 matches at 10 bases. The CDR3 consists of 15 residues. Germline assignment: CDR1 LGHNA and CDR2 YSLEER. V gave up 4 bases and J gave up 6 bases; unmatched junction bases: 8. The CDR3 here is CASSLERGGRQTQYF. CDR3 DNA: TGCGCCAGCAGCCTGGAGCGGGGGGGCCGGCAGACCCAGTACTTC.

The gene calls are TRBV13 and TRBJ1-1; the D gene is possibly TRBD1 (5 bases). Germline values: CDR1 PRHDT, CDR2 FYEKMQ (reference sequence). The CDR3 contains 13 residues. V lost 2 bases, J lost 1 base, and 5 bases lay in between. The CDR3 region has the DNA TGTGCCAGCAGCTTAAGGGGGAACACTGAAGCTTTCTTT. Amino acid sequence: CASSLRGNTEAFF.